Listed below are T cell receptor beta chains from one sample, sequenced in a study of blood T cell repertoires in COVID-19. Using immunoSEQ multiplex PCR, the repertoire was profiled, and TCRdb retains in-frame clones only, with some absent. The sample lists roughly 90,000 clones, approximately 83% occurring once. Source material: peripheral blood. The receptors shown here come from a woman in her seventies with acute or convalescent COVID-19. CDR3s include the opening cysteine and the closing phenylalanine or tryptophan. The D gene is left open where the match is weak. Size values are once, few and many counts, or a class for expanded clones, and some rows have none.

TRBV18	TRBJ1-2	once	-	TGTGCCAGCTCACCAGGGGAGGTTGGCTACACCTTC	CASSPGEVGYTF
TRBV27	TRBJ2-7	-	TRBD2	TGTGCCAGCAGTTTATTGGGCGGGGGGGTGCTCGAGCAGTACTTC	CASSLLGGGVLEQYF
TRBV18	TRBJ1-1	-	-	TGTGCCAGCTCACCTGCTGTAGGGGGGAACACTGAAGCTTTCTTT	CASSPAVGGNTEAFF
TRBV7-9	TRBJ1-2	-	TRBD1	TGTGCCAGCAGCCAACCGACAGGGGCGGACGGCTACACCTTC	CASSQPTGADGYTF
TRBV28	TRBJ1-1	-	TRBD1	TGTGCCAGCAGTTCGACAGGGGTTGAAGCTTTCTTT	CASSSTGVEAFF
TRBV5-1	TRBJ1-3	-	TRBD1	TGCGCCAGCAGCTGGGACAGGACCGTCGGAAACACCATATATTTT	CASSWDRTVGNTIYF
TRBV25-1	TRBJ1-2	-	TRBD1	TGTGCCAGCAGGGGGACAGGGGGGCTTCCTAACTATGGCTACACCTTC	CASRGTGGLPNYGYTF
TRBV27	TRBJ2-1	-	TRBD2	TGTGCCAGCAGTTCTTGGGGGGGGGAAGAAAATGAGCAGTTCTTC	CASSSWGGEENEQFF
TRBV28	TRBJ1-5	-	TRBD1	TGTGCCAGCAGACCCGACAGGGGCGCGGGCAATCAGCCCCAGCATTTT	CASRPDRGAGNQPQHF
TRBV7-8	TRBJ1-2	-	TRBD1	TGTGCCAGCAGCCTAAGCCGGACAGGGGGCAATGGCTACACCTTC	CASSLSRTGGNGYTF
TRBV3-1/TRBV3-2	TRBJ1-4	once	TRBD1	TGTGCCAGCAGCCAGTCCGACAGGGAGAATGAAAAACTGTTTTTT	CASSQSDRENEKLFF
TRBV10-3	TRBJ2-1	once	TRBD2	TGTGCCATCACGGCGGGGGGCCCCGATGAGCAGTTCTTC	CAITAGGPDEQFF
TRBV7-8	TRBJ1-4	-	-	TGTGCCAGCAGCTCAAGGGGCAGGGAAAAACTGTTTTTT	CASSSRGREKLFF
TRBV11-2	TRBJ1-1	-	-	TGTGCCAGCAGCTTAGGTTTGGTATTGGTCGGTAGTGAAGCTTTCTTT	CASSLGLVLVGSEAFF
TRBV28	TRBJ2-7	-	TRBD1	TGTGCCAGCAGTTCAGGGGGTTCCTACTACGAGCAGTACTTC	CASSSGGSYYEQYF
TRBV2	TRBJ1-2	few	-	TGTGCCAGCAGTGAATGGGCAGGGGTCGGCTACACCTTC	CASSEWAGVGYTF
TRBV4-2	TRBJ2-5	-	TRBD2	TGTGCCAGCAGCCAAGAAATGGGACTAGCTGGAGAGACCCAGTACTTC	CASSQEMGLAGETQYF